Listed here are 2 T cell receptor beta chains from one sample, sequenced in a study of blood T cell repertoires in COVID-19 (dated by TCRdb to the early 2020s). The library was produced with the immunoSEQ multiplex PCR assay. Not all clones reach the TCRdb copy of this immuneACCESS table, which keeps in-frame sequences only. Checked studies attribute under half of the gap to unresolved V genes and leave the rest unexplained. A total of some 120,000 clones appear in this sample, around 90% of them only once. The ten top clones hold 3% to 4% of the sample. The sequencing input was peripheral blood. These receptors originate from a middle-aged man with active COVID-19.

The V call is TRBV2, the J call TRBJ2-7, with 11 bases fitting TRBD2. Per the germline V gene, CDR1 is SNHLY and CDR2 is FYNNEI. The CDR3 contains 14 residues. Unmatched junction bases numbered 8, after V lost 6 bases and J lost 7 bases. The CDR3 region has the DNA TGTGCCAGCAGATTACTAGCGGGAGTGGGAGAGCAGTACGTC. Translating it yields CASRLLAGVGEQYV.

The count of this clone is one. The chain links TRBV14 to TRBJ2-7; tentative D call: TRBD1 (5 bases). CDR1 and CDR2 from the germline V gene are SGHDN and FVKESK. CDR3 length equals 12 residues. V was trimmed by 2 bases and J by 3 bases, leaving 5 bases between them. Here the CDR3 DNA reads TGTGCCAGCAGCCAAACAGGCTACGAGCAGTACGTC. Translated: CASSQTGYEQYV.